The sequence of this TCR beta chain was determined in a study of T-cell memory formation after mild COVID-19. In the case of this clonotype: Its target is not known.

Libraries for TCRalpha and TCRbeta carried sample barcodes and unique molecular identifiers via 5'RACE. TCRdb fed the 5' RACE reads into MiXCR, producing one record per CDR3 protein. The table records approximately 350,000 distinct CDR3 sequences, approximately 15% of them present only once. This CDR3 has 17 amino acids. Germline lookup yields CDR1 PRHDT and CDR2 FYEKMQ (reference sequence). V dropped 5 bases and J dropped 2 bases, with 21 bases sitting between them. Study observations and caveats: There was no confirmation that second-wave clones peaking on day 37 were SARS-CoV-2 specific. Among contracting clones, CD4+ were mainly CM/EM and CD8+ enriched in EMRA.

The receptor comes from a young man who had mild COVID-19 (a few samples of this study predate the infection). Cell type and time point are not known. This chain joins TRBV13 and TRBJ1-1; D perhaps matches TRBD1 (6 bases). Material: PBMCs or a T cell subset sorted from them (not recorded which). The CDR3 nucleotides are TGTGCCAGCAGCGAGCTGGGACGGAGAGGGGGAAACACTGAAGCTTTCTTT. Its translation: CASSELGRRGGNTEAFF.